This TCR beta chain was sequenced during a study of technical replicates of blood from a few donors. Trimming took off 0 bases at V and 5 bases at J, with 11 bases between the two ends. Germline V CDR1 and CDR2: LGHNA, YSLEER. This CDR3 spans 15 amino acids. TCRdb's table, derived via immunoSEQ multiplex PCR, lists solely in-frame clones and lacks some. The sample consists of 85,000 to 95,000 clones, 90% to 97% of them appearing once. This TCR came from a human donor in good health. Source material: T cells isolated from PBMCs. The chain combines TRBV4-3 with TRBJ2-1; tentatively, D is TRBD2 (5 bases). In DNA form, the CDR3 reads TGCGCCAGCAGCCAAGATCCCCTAGCAAACAATGAGCAGTTCTTC. Encoded protein: CASSQDPLANNEQFF.